Detailed here is one T cell receptor (beta chain). This entry is derived from a study of T cell responses to AZD1222 COVID-19 vaccine. The CDR3 is 14 amino acids. Germline loops: CDR1 SGHTA, CDR2 FQGNSA. The V end lost 2 bases, the J end lost 7 bases, and 14 bases lay between the germline ends. Data came from immunoSEQ multiplex PCR; TCRdb stores just in-frame clones and leaves some out. The sample includes 140,000 or so clones, more than 75% of them seen just once. This chain uses TRBV7-2 with TRBJ1-2; no definite D call. The sample was peripheral blood, taken 28 days after the second AZD1222 dose. The TCR sequence derives from an adult who received the AZD1222 COVID-19 vaccine. CDR3 protein: CASSLNAGSGGYTF. The CDR3 nucleotides read TGTGCCAGCAGCTTAAATGCGGGATCGGGTGGCTACACCTTC.